The table lists the clone carrying this T cell receptor beta chain with many counts. CDR1 SGHVS and CDR2 FQNEAQ come from the germline V gene. The V and J ends lost 5 bases and 6 bases respectively, with 22 bases between them. The CDR3 has 17 residues. MiXCR, run by TCRdb on the 5' RACE reads, gives a single entry per CDR3 protein. The sample lists more than 45,000 distinct CDR3 sequences; 5% to 6.5% were seen once. This sample was included in a study of T cells after yellow fever vaccination. Sequences were derived from PBMCs, either bulk or a sorted T-cell subset (CD4+, CD8+, memory, or dextramer-sorted; not recorded which), sampled on the day of the yellow fever booster vaccination. The chain joins TRBV7-8 to TRBJ2-2; D remains unclear. The source of this sequence is a man between 18 and 35 years old who received the YFV17D yellow fever vaccine. In DNA form, the CDR3 reads TGTGCCAGCAGCGTAGGCGTCGGCATCCGCATCGCCGGGGAGCTGTTTTTT. This codes for CASSVGVGIRIAGELFF.